This T cell receptor beta chain was observed in a study of T-cell memory formation after mild COVID-19. Study results and caveats: There was a balanced CD4/CD8 profile in clones contracting day 15 to 85, and later expanders leaned CD4+. Contracting CD8+ clones were enriched in EMRA, CD4+ mainly in CM and EM.

Concerning this clonotype itself: Its antigen is currently unknown.

This CDR3 region has 13 residues. CDR1 is SGHTA, CDR2 FQGNSA, per germline. V gave up 5 bases and J gave up 0 bases, with 7 bases separating them. Constant-segment primers and 5'RACE yielded cDNA libraries for TCR alpha and TCR beta, each carrying sample barcodes and UMIs. TCRdb itself ran the 5' RACE reads through MiXCR, one entry per CDR3 protein. The table records fewer than 250,000 distinct CDR3 sequences, around 26% of them present only once. The clonotype was recovered from an adult woman who had mild COVID-19 (a few samples of this study predate the infection). Cell type and time point are not known. Sample: PBMCs or a T cell subset sorted from them (not recorded which). The chain is built from TRBV7-2 and TRBJ1-1; D ambiguous. The CDR3 region has the DNA TGTGCCAGCAGCCGCCGTTTGAACACTGAAGCTTTCTTT. Residues: CASSRRLNTEAFF.